This T cell receptor beta chain is drawn from a study of blood T cell repertoires in COVID-19 (dated by TCRdb to 2019 to 2021). In the study overall: Samples covering the acute and convalescent phases of COVID-19 were provided by collaborators in the United States, Italy and Spain. A freely available public database, intended as a resource for researchers studying the immune response to SARS-CoV-2, is where the repertoires were released. Where HLA class I and class II types were available, the types were taken from metadata supplied by the sample provider, not from assay-based typing. A de-identified subject ID, COVID-19 status, age in years and sex were almost always included in the sample metadata. Samples came from the ongoing ImmuneRACE study (first 160 participants) plus 1,254 subjects from 6 global collaborators. The material from the prospective study consisted of cDNA or gDNA derived from T cells, B-cell-depleted T cells, or PBMCs. Subjects who had been exposed to COVID-19, were actively infected with it, or had recovered from it provided the deeply sampled blood TCRbeta repertoires that made up the dataset.

Trimming removed 7 bases from V and 5 bases from J, leaving 23 bases between the germline ends. The germline V gene provides CDR1 MDHEN and CDR2 SYDVKM. The CDR3 numbers 16 residues from cysteine through phenylalanine. The read is trimmed to its CDR3 DNA, 48 bases read in frame from base 1. General conclusions and limits of the study: How much clinical and demographic metadata was included differed by source and by participant, and the metadata was provided uncurated.

A few counts support this clone. The specificity of this receptor is unknown. No much larger clone is present one base from it, and per-base qualities are unavailable. The immunoSEQ Assay, a bias-controlled multiplex PCR, was used to amplify TCRbeta CDR3 regions from genomic DNA. Turning to the authors' computational methods: The number of nucleated cells in each sample was estimated by amplification of reference gene primers within the assay. Sequence reads were collapsed and filtered to measure the absolute abundance of every unique TCRbeta CDR3 rearrangement. Productive Simpson clonality was computed per sample as the square root of Simpson's diversity index over productive rearrangements. TCRdb stores this immuneACCESS table with in-frame sequences only. Part of the clones is absent; in the studies checked, under half of the shortfall reflects unresolved V genes, and no reason is known for the rest. For V, J and clone size, that table is used; D and trimming come from the DNA. Here the sample has about 190,000 clones; about 85% occur a single time. 1.1% of the sample is taken by the ten largest.

Whole blood was collected in K2EDTA tubes by collaborating institutions according to the institutions' own protocols. For TCRbeta analysis, collaborators shipped samples in one of three forms: frozen whole blood, isolated PBMCs, or DNA extracted from either of those sample types. The chain is assembled from TRBV28 and TRBJ1-2, and TRBD1 may be the D gene, going by 5 matching bases. Sequencing input: peripheral blood. This TCR was sampled from a man aged 30 to 45 with acute or convalescent COVID-19. The CDR3 loop reads CASTYLSGTGAYGYTF. The DNA is TGTGCCAGCACCTACCTATCCGGTACTGGGGCGTATGGCTACACCTTC.